This paragraph reports one T cell receptor beta chain. The sample is drawn from a study of blood T cell repertoires in COVID-19. Background on the study: T cells, B-cell-depleted T cells, or PBMCs provided the cDNA or gDNA that served as material.

Sequencing used immunoSEQ multiplex PCR; TCRdb keeps in-frame clones, though not all of them. Of some 170,000 clones listed, roughly 93% were seen once; the top ten hold around 2%. The CDR3 spans 16 residues. Looked up from germline, CDR1 is SEHNR and CDR2 is FQNEAQ (reference sequence). V shed 5 bases, J shed 6 bases, and the junction held 10 bases outside the gene matches. The chain is built from TRBV7-9 and TRBJ1-4; TRBD1 matches 9 bases. Input material: peripheral blood. This TCR came from a woman aged 60-70 years with COVID-19, enrolled during active disease. CDR3 nucleotides: TGTGCCAGCAGCCGGGAGGGGGGACAGGGCGATGAAAAACTGTTTTTT. This sequence encodes CASSREGGQGDEKLFF.